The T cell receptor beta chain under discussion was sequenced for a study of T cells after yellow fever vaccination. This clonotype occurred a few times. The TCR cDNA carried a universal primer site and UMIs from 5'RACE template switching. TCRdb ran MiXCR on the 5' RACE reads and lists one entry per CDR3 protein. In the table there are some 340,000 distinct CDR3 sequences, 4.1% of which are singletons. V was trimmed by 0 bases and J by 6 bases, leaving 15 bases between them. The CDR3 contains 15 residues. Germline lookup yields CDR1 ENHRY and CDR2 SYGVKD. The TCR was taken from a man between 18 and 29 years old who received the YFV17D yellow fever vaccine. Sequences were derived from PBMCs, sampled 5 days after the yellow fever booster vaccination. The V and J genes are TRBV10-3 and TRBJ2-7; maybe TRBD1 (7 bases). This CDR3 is CAISESEGAFGEQYF. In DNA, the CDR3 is TGTGCCATCAGTGAGTCGGAGGGGGCGTTTGGCGAGCAGTACTTC.